Below are 30 T cell receptor beta chains sequenced from a single sample in a study of identical twins (TCRdb year 2016). The receptor library was made with 5' RACE. Sequenced using an Illumina HiSeq 2000. TCRdb trimmed public reads at Q25 via fastp, called clones via MiXCR and kept in-frame beta chains. Records with the same CDR3 protein are collapsed into one entry carrying the most frequent genes and DNA. This sample gives some 630,000 distinct CDR3 sequences in total; under 8.5% of them show up just once. The ten largest clonotypes hold 1.6% of the sample. These same records also appear under a second study, on yellow fever vaccine responses in identical twins.

The source material was PBMCs. The receptors derive from a woman aged 18-35 years in good health.

This clonotype was detected ten times or more. The chain is built from TRBV5-1 and TRBJ2-2; D is unresolved. Between the trimmed V and J ends, which lost 2 bases and 1 base, there was a span of 12 bases. The CDR3 length is 16 residues. CDR1 SGHRS and CDR2 YFSETQ come from the germline V gene. The CDR3 loop reads CASSLIGSENTGELFF. In DNA, the CDR3 is TGCGCCAGCAGCTTAATAGGCTCTGAGAACACCGGGGAGCTGTTTTTT.

This clonotype was picked up many times. V gene TRBV20-1 combines with J gene TRBJ2-5, with a tentative D call TRBD1 (6 bases). This CDR3 has 15 amino acids. Deletions cut 0 bases from V and 6 bases from J, with 17 bases between. Germline values: CDR1 DFQATT, CDR2 SNEGSKA (reference sequence). The chain's CDR3 is CSARDPQQGPKTQYF. The CDR3 DNA reads TGCAGTGCTAGAGACCCCCAACAGGGTCCGAAGACCCAGTACTTC.

This clonotype was counted ten times or more. The chain is built from TRBV27 and TRBJ2-5; D may be TRBD2 (5 bases). Deletions cut 5 bases from V and 5 bases from J, with 12 bases between. This CDR3 is 13 amino acids long. Germline lookup yields CDR1 MNHEY and CDR2 SMNVEV (reference sequence). The CDR3: CASSRGLGETQYF. CDR3 DNA: TGTGCCAGCAGTCGAGGACTGGGGGAGACCCAGTACTTC.

The sample holds many counts of this clonotype. V gene TRBV2 combines with J gene TRBJ1-5; TRBD1 matches 10 bases. V shed 4 bases, J shed 2 bases, and the junction held 2 bases outside the gene matches. This CDR3 spans 15 amino acids. Germline V CDR1 and CDR2: SNHLY, FYNNEI. The CDR3 sequence: CASSGQGAGNQPQHF. The CDR3 nucleotides are TGTGCCAGCAGTGGACAGGGGGCAGGCAATCAGCCCCAGCATTTT.

This clonotype was recorded a few times. The chain links TRBV6-1 to TRBJ2-1, with 8 bases aligning to TRBD1. V shed 6 bases, J shed 9 bases, and the junction held 13 bases outside the gene matches. This CDR3 is 15 amino acids long. CDR1 is MNHNS, CDR2 SASEGT, per germline. The CDR3 region has the DNA TGTGCCAGCAGCCCGACAGGGGCACTTTTTGGTGAGCAGTTCTTC. Its translation is CASSPTGALFGEQFF.

J is TRBJ2-7 and V is TRBV15; TRBD2 is a possible D gene (5 bases). CDR3 length: 14 residues. Trimming removed 0 bases at V and 7 bases at J, with 13 bases between. Looked up from germline, CDR1 is LNHNV and CDR2 is YYDKDF (reference sequence). CDR3 nucleotide sequence: TGTGCCACCAGCAGAGATACTAGTTCGGGGGAGCAGTACTTC. Residues: CATSRDTSSGEQYF. Full variable domain (remainder filled in from reference TRBV15 and TRBJ2-7): DAMVIQNPRYQVTQFGKPVTLSCSQTLNHNVMYWYQQKSSQAPKLLFHYYDKDFNNEADTPDNFQSRRPNTSFCFLDIRSPGLGDTAMYLCATSRDTSSGEQYFGPGTRLTVT.

In its sample, this clonotype was seen a few times. The V call is TRBV29-1, the J call TRBJ2-3; possible D gene TRBD2, 6 bases. The CDR3 has 14 amino acids. Germline CDR1 SQVTM, CDR2 ANQGSEA. Deletions cut 4 bases from V and 4 bases from J, with 15 bases between. The CDR3 coding sequence is TGCAGCGTTGTCCGGGGGAGTCTCGCAGATACGCAGTATTTT. This sequence encodes CSVVRGSLADTQYF.

This clonotype was counted many times. This sequence joins TRBV24-1 and TRBJ1-5; D not certain. Germline V gene sequence: CDR1 KGHDR, CDR2 SFDVKD. Trimming removed 4 bases from V and 2 bases from J, with 2 bases in between. The CDR3 runs to 12 residues. CDR3: CATSEGNQPQHF. CDR3 nucleotides: TGTGCCACCAGTGAGGGCAATCAGCCCCAGCATTTT.

This clonotype was seen a handful of times. The V call is TRBV6-1, the J call TRBJ2-1; 8 nucleotides align to TRBD2. The germline CDR1 and CDR2 sequences are MNHNS and SASEGT. This CDR3 has 14 residues. V shed 8 bases and J 5 bases; nucleotides not matched to a gene: 8. In nucleotides, the CDR3 is TGTGCCAGCGGACCATGGCGGGGGGACAATGAGCAGTTCTTC. It codes for CASGPWRGDNEQFF.

The chain combines TRBV6-4 with TRBJ1-6; D remains ambiguous. V lost 3 bases and J 7 bases, leaving 7 bases between the germline ends. Germline V gives CDR1 MRHNA, CDR2 SNTAGT. CDR3 length: 13 residues. The CDR3 DNA follows: TGTGCCAGCAGTGAGGTGGGGAATTCACCCCTCCACTTT. It is translated as CASSEVGNSPLHF.

This clonotype has ten or more counts. This chain joins TRBV6-5 and TRBJ2-7; tentative D call: TRBD1 (6 bases). V dropped 2 bases and J dropped 0 bases, with 8 bases sitting between them. This CDR3 has 14 residues. Germline loops: CDR1 MNHEY, CDR2 SVGAGI. CDR3 protein: CASSYGQFSYEQYF. The DNA of the CDR3 is TGTGCCAGCAGTTACGGACAGTTCTCCTACGAGCAGTACTTC.

This clonotype was observed a few times. V is TRBV27 and J is TRBJ2-7; either TRBD1 or TRBD2 may fit D (6 bases each). CDR1 is MNHEY and CDR2 is SMNVEV in the germline V gene (reference sequence). The CDR3 runs 14 residues. The V and J ends lost 9 bases and 6 bases respectively, with 21 bases between them. As DNA, the CDR3 is TGTGCCAGGGGGGGCGGGACTTCCAAATTCGAGCAGTACGTC. Amino acids: CARGGGTSKFEQYV.

This clonotype was recorded many times. This chain connects TRBV12-3 or TRBV12-4 to TRBJ2-1; no firm D call. V lost 6 bases to trimming and J lost 3 bases, with 18 bases between them. This CDR3 region has 16 residues. The CDR3 region is CASSPYSPNRYNEQFF. The CDR3 region has the DNA TGTGCCAGCAGCCCCTACAGTCCCAACCGCTACAATGAGCAGTTCTTC.

This chain's CDR3 is CATSRDTSGNTDTQYF. The CDR3 bases are TGTGCCACCAGCAGAGATACTAGCGGGAACACAGATACGCAGTATTTT. The chain employs TRBV15 and TRBJ2-3; 10 positions agree with TRBD2. Germline assignment: CDR1 LNHNV and CDR2 YYDKDF (reference sequence). V lost 0 bases, J lost 2 bases, and 2 bases stayed unmatched. The CDR3 totals 16 residues.

V is TRBV5-5 and J is TRBJ2-1; D is ambiguous. Per germline, CDR1 SGHKS and CDR2 YYEKEE (reference sequence). V gave up 4 bases and J gave up 0 bases, with 14 bases separating them. CDR3 length: 16 amino acids. The chain's CDR3 is CASSLGLSYSYNEQFF. The CDR3 DNA follows: TGTGCCAGCAGCCTCGGGCTCAGTTACTCCTACAATGAGCAGTTCTTC.

This clonotype has a handful of counts. The chain has TRBV2 and TRBJ2-2; 15 bases agree with TRBD2. The CDR3 spans 16 residues. In germline, CDR1 is SNHLY, CDR2 FYNNEI. The J segment lost 6 bases and the V segment lost 6 bases, leaving 5 bases of the junction unmatched. CDR3 protein: CASRGLAGGRPGELFF. The DNA of the CDR3 is TGTGCCAGCAGAGGACTAGCGGGAGGGAGACCCGGGGAGCTGTTTTTT. Full variable domain (rest looked up from reference TRBV2 and TRBJ2-2): EPEVTQTPSHQVTQMGQEVILRCVPISNHLYFYWYRQILGQKVEFLVSFYNNEISEKSEIFDDQFSVERPDGSNFTLKIRSTKLEDSAMYFCASRGLAGGRPGELFFGEGSRLTVL.

This clonotype was counted only a few times. The J gene is TRBJ2-2, the V gene TRBV27, with a weak D call TRBD1 (5 bases). This CDR3 is built from 13 residues. With 4 bases removed from V and 6 bases from J, the gap between germline ends came to 9 bases. Germline CDR1 reads MNHEY; CDR2 reads SMNVEV (reference sequence). CDR3 sequence reads: CASSYLRAGELFF. The CDR3 DNA reads as TGTGCCAGCAGTTATCTCAGGGCCGGGGAGCTGTTTTTT.

The chain uses TRBV6-6 and TRBJ1-1; D is ambiguous. The CDR3 spans 12 residues. The V end lost 6 bases, the J end lost 6 bases, and 11 bases lay between the germline ends. Germline V gives CDR1 MNHNY, CDR2 SVGAGI (reference sequence). CDR3 coding DNA: TGTGCCAGCAGGGAGGGTGGCTCTGAAGCTTTCTTT. This codes for CASREGGSEAFF.

This clonotype showed up many times. This chain uses TRBV6-1 with TRBJ2-1; 11 bases fit TRBD2. J was trimmed by 3 bases and V by 9 bases; bases with no gene match: 4. Germline CDR1 is MNHNS and CDR2 is SASEGT. CDR3 size: 14 residues. CDR3 residues: CASKLAGDYNEQFF. The CDR3 DNA is TGTGCCAGTAAACTAGCGGGGGACTACAATGAGCAGTTCTTC.

This clonotype was recorded many times. J is TRBJ1-1 and V is TRBV29-1; D gene ambiguous. This CDR3 region has 14 residues. V lost 5 bases to trimming and J lost 3 bases, with 16 bases between them. Germline V CDR1 and CDR2: SQVTM, ANQGSEA. The CDR3 coding sequence is TGCAGCGTTCTCCCGGGAGAACGGCACACTGAAGCTTTCTTT. It is translated as CSVLPGERHTEAFF.

This clonotype has more than one count but fewer than ten. The chain joins TRBV7-9 to TRBJ2-2; 7 nucleotides agree with TRBD2. Unmatched junction bases numbered 8, after V lost 6 bases and J lost 4 bases. Germline V lookup: CDR1 SEHNR, CDR2 FQNEAQ (reference sequence). This CDR3 contains 15 residues. CDR3 bases: TGTGCCAGCAGACCGAGCGGGGAGATCACCGGGGAGCTGTTTTTT. It specifies CASRPSGEITGELFF.

This clonotype showed up many times. The V call is TRBV12-3 or TRBV12-4, the J call TRBJ1-5; no definite D call. V lost 2 bases and J lost 6, with 8 bases in between. The CDR3 has 13 amino acids. The CDR3 coding sequence is TGTGCCAGCAGTTTACTATTGGGTCAGCCCCAGCATTTT. Amino acid sequence: CASSLLLGQPQHF.

This clonotype was observed many times. The chain links TRBV7-2 to TRBJ2-1; tentative D call: TRBD1 (5 bases). V was pared by 5 bases and J by 2 bases, with 13 bases between. Germline CDR1 is SGHTA and CDR2 is FQGNSA. The CDR3 loop spans 15 amino acids. CDR3 protein: CASSQEWGPYNEQFF. The CDR3 DNA reads as TGTGCCAGCAGCCAGGAGTGGGGCCCCTACAATGAGCAGTTCTTC. Supplemented by reference TRBV7-2 and TRBJ2-1, the full variable domain reads GAGVSQSPSNKVTEKGKDVELRCDPISGHTALYWYRQSLGQGLEFLIYFQGNSAPDKSGLPSDRFSAERTGGSVSTLTIQRTQQEDSAVYLCASSQEWGPYNEQFFGPGTRLTVL.

This clonotype has a handful of counts. Relative to the germline gene, one junction end is altered; a read error may explain this. This chain joins TRBV2 and TRBJ2-7; the match to TRBD2 covers 8 bases. The CDR3 runs to 14 residues. Germline assignment: CDR1 SNHLY and CDR2 FYNNEI. The CDR3 coding sequence is TGTGCCAGCAGCGAAGTGGGACTAGGGCCCGAGCAGTACTTC. It encodes CASSEVGLGPEQYF.

The chain has TRBV9 and TRBJ2-1; TRBD2 matches 14 bases. There are 16 residues in the CDR3. Germline V CDR1 and CDR2: SGDLS, YYNGEE. V shed 3 bases, J shed 7 bases, and the junction held 6 bases outside the gene matches. CDR3 nucleotide sequence: TGTGCCAGCAGCGACCGACTAGCGGGAGGGTGGAATGAGCAGTTCTTC. Amino acid sequence: CASSDRLAGGWNEQFF.

A few counts support this clonotype. The chain couples TRBV6-1 to TRBJ2-3; TRBD1 aligns across 8 bases. CDR3 length: 14 amino acids. The germline V gene has CDR1 MNHNS and CDR2 SASEGT. V trimming: 6 bases; J trimming: 4 bases; junction bases outside the gene matches: 6. The CDR3 region has the DNA TGTGCCAGCAGGGGGACAGGACCGCCAGATACGCAGTATTTT. It codes for CASRGTGPPDTQYF.

This clonotype appeared many times. The chain carries TRBV28 and TRBJ2-7; D is unresolved. Looked up from germline, CDR1 is MDHEN and CDR2 is SYDVKM. V was trimmed by 6 bases and J by 5 bases, leaving 17 bases between them. The CDR3 sequence is 14 residues long. CDR3 protein: CASSLGYPRHEQYF. DNA for the CDR3: TGTGCCAGCAGCCTAGGGTACCCTCGGCACGAGCAGTACTTC.

This clonotype showed up just a few times. The genes are TRBV7-6 and TRBJ2-1; TRBD2 matches 8 bases. The CDR3 is 18 amino acids. The J segment lost 9 bases and the V segment lost 5 bases, leaving 21 bases of the junction unmatched. Germline CDR1 reads SGHVS; CDR2 reads FNYEAQ. This chain's CDR3 is CASSLLPDTGLASAEQFF. The CDR3 nucleotides are TGTGCCAGCAGCCTGCTCCCCGACACAGGACTAGCCTCAGCTGAGCAGTTCTTC.

This clonotype was detected ten times or more. The J gene is TRBJ1-3, the V gene TRBV20-1, with D unclear. Germline V gives CDR1 DFQATT, CDR2 SNEGSKA (reference sequence). The CDR3 length is 13 residues. Trimming stripped 5 bases from V and 0 bases from J, with 8 bases between. The CDR3 coding sequence is TGCAGTGCTGACGACCGCTCTGGAAACACCATATATTTT. It encodes CSADDRSGNTIYF.

The genes are TRBV18 and TRBJ2-7; 10 bases are a match to TRBD1. With 3 bases clipped from V and 5 bases from J, the junction kept 7 bases outside the gene matches. This CDR3 is 15 amino acids long. Germline lookup yields CDR1 KGHSH and CDR2 LQKENI. The chain's CDR3 is CASSPGTGEKHEQYF. DNA of the CDR3: TGTGCCAGCTCACCCGGGACAGGGGAGAAACACGAGCAGTACTTC. The full variable domain, completed using reference TRBV18 and TRBJ2-7, is NAGVMQNPRHLVRRRGQEARLRCSPMKGHSHVYWYRQLPEEGLKFMVYLQKENIIDESGMPKERFSAEFPKEGPSILRIQQVVRGDSAAYFCASSPGTGEKHEQYFGPGTRLTVT.